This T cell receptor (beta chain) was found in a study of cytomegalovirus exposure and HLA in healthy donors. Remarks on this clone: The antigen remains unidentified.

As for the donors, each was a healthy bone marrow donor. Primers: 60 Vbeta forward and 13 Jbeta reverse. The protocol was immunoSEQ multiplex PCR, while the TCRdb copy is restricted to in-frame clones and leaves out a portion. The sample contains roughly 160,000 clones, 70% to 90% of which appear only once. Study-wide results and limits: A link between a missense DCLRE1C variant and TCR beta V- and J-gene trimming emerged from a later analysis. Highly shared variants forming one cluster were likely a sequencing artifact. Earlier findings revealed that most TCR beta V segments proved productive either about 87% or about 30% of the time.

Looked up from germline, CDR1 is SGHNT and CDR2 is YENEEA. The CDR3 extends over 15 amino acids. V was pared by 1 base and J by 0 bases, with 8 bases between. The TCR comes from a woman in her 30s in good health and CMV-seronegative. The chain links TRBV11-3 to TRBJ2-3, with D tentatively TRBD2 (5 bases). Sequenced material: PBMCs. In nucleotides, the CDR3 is TGTGCCAGCAGCTTAGTAACGGGGAGCACAGATACGCAGTATTTT. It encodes CASSLVTGSTDTQYF.